This passage covers 21 T cell receptor beta chains from one sample sequenced in a study of blood T cell repertoires in COVID-19 (dated by TCRdb to the early 2020s). The library was made by the immunoSEQ multiplex PCR assay. Entries here come from immuneACCESS through TCRdb and include only in-frame sequences with V and J called. Some clones fail to appear in such tables; in the studies checked, an unresolved V gene covers under half of the shortfall, and the cause of the remainder is unknown. The sample yields under 150,000 clones; 85% were counted once. The ten biggest clones cover roughly a tenth of the sample. The specimen sequenced was peripheral blood. The receptors shown here come from a man older than 75 with acute or convalescent COVID-19.

The V call is TRBV7-8, the J call TRBJ2-7; weak D call: TRBD1 (5 bases). The V and J ends lost 5 bases and 6 bases respectively, with 14 bases between them. The V gene's germline CDR1 is SGHVS and CDR2 FQNEAQ. The CDR3 runs to 13 residues. The CDR3 bases are TGTGCCAGCAGCCCCAGGGCCCTTGGCGAGCAGTACTTC. This gives the protein CASSPRALGEQYF.

This clone has only one observation. V gene TRBV5-1 combines with J gene TRBJ1-1; D is unresolved. Germline values: CDR1 SGHRS, CDR2 YFSETQ. The CDR3 has 13 amino acids. V was trimmed by 2 bases and J by 1 base, leaving 6 bases between them. CDR3 region: CASSFKSNTEAFF. For the CDR3, the DNA is TGCGCCAGCAGCTTTAAATCGAACACTGAAGCTTTCTTT.

The chain joins TRBV21-1 to TRBJ2-1; the table names TRBD1, a call not compared with the DNA. TRBV21-1 is a pseudogene locus. The CDR3 contains 17 residues. In DNA form, the CDR3 reads TGTGCCAGCAGCAAAAGGGGGGAGAGGGGGCCAAACAATGAGCAGTTCTTC. Translated: CASSKRGERGPNNEQFF.

The J gene is TRBJ1-6, the V gene TRBV2; D possibly corresponds to TRBD1 (6 bases). V lost 6 bases, J lost 5 bases, and 11 bases lay in between. Germline V CDR1 and CDR2: SNHLY, FYNNEI. This CDR3 comprises 14 residues. The CDR3 sequence: CASRIQGNNSPLHF. In nucleotides, the CDR3 is TGTGCCAGCAGAATACAGGGAAATAATTCACCCCTCCACTTT.

There are a few counts of this clone. The CDR3 nucleotides are TGTGCCAGCAGCCCCGTAATCCCCGAGACAGCAACTAATGAAAAACTGTTTTTT. It codes for CASSPVIPETATNEKLFF. The chain joins TRBV21-1 to TRBJ1-4; the D segment call TRBD1 is taken from the table without a DNA check. TRBV21-1 has pseudogene status. The CDR3 is 18 residues long.

This sequence joins TRBV27 and TRBJ2-1; TRBD2 matches at 13 bases. This CDR3 contains 15 residues. Germline V gene lookup returns CDR1 MNHEY and CDR2 SMNVEV (reference sequence). Losses at the gene ends were 6 bases for V and 8 bases for J; bases not matched to a gene: 7. The CDR3 DNA sequence: TGTGCCAGCAGCCTCGGACTAGCGGGAGCTTATGAGCAGTTCTTC. Protein: CASSLGLAGAYEQFF.

The rearrangement joins TRBV18 to TRBJ1-1, with a tentative D call TRBD1 (6 bases). The CDR3 runs 15 residues. V dropped 4 bases and J dropped 5 bases, with 17 bases sitting between them. The germline V gene has CDR1 KGHSH and CDR2 LQKENI. Written as DNA, the CDR3 is TGTGCCAGCTCACAACGGGGGGGCGAGGGTACTGAAGCTTTCTTT. Its translation is CASSQRGGEGTEAFF.

This clone was detected only a few times. This chain joins TRBV3-1 (or the pseudogene TRBV3-2) and TRBJ1-6; TRBD1 matches at 7 bases. J gave up 0 bases and V 3 bases, and 11 bases lay outside the gene matches. Germline CDR1 LGHDT, CDR2 YNNKEL (reference sequence). The CDR3 covers 19 residues. CDR3 sequence: CASSQRRTGQSSYNSPLHF. CDR3 coding DNA: TGTGCCAGCAGCCAGAGGCGGACAGGCCAAAGCTCCTATAATTCACCCCTCCACTTT.

The chain employs TRBV6-4 and TRBJ1-2; 7 bases are shared with TRBD1. V shed 9 bases, J shed 4 bases, and the junction held 11 bases outside the gene matches. The CDR3 sequence is 14 residues long. CDR1 is MRHNA and CDR2 is SNTAGT in the germline V gene. CDR3 bases: TGTGCCAGGGAACCCACAGGGGCGATCTATGGCTACACCTTC. Translated, it gives CAREPTGAIYGYTF.

The chain carries TRBV11-2 and TRBJ2-1; TRBD2 agrees at 10 bases. The V segment lost 0 bases and the J segment 9 bases; nucleotides outside the gene matches: 8. Germline assignment: CDR1 SGHAT and CDR2 FQNNGV. CDR3 length: 16 amino acids. The CDR3 reads CASSLDQSGGAPEQFF. Here the CDR3 DNA reads TGTGCCAGCAGCTTAGATCAAAGCGGGGGGGCCCCTGAGCAGTTCTTC.

The chain is built from TRBV30 and TRBJ1-1; tentatively, D is TRBD1 (5 bases). The CDR3 has 14 residues. Germline V gene data show CDR1 as GTSNPN and CDR2 as SVGIG (reference sequence). The V and J ends lost 4 bases and 1 base respectively, with 13 bases between them. In nucleotides, the CDR3 is TGTGCCTGGACCCCGGGGGATAAGAACACTGAAGCTTTCTTT. Translating gives CAWTPGDKNTEAFF.

The V call is TRBV18, the J call TRBJ1-5; 8 nucleotides align to TRBD1. From germline, CDR1 is KGHSH and CDR2 LQKENI. V shed 3 bases, J shed 0 bases, and the junction held 1 base outside the gene matches. The CDR3 has 15 residues. The CDR3 region is CASSPGQVSNQPQHF. The DNA of the CDR3 is TGTGCCAGCTCACCGGGACAGGTTAGCAATCAGCCCCAGCATTTT.

The chain recombines TRBV10-3 with TRBJ2-5, with D possibly being TRBD2 (5 bases). CDR3 length: 13 residues. V shed 10 bases and J shed 2 bases, with 14 bases lying between them. The germline CDR1 and CDR2 sequences are ENHRY and SYGVKD. The CDR3 DNA sequence: TGTGCCACGACTTGGTCGGGGCAAGAGACCCAGTACTTC. It yields the protein CATTWSGQETQYF.

V and J are TRBV3-1 (or the pseudogene TRBV3-2) and TRBJ1-2; TRBD1 matches 9 bases. The CDR3 has 14 amino acids. The junction had 4 bases not matched to a gene; V was cut back by 1 base and J by 7 bases. Looked up from germline, CDR1 is LGHDT and CDR2 is YNNKEL (reference sequence). The CDR3 bases are TGTGCCAGCAGCCAAGCGGACAGGGGTGGTGGCTACACCTTC. Translation: CASSQADRGGGYTF.

This clone has just a few counts. This rearrangement joins TRBV11-2 to TRBJ1-1, with D perhaps TRBD1 (6 bases). The CDR3 contains 14 residues. Germline CDR1 reads SGHAT; CDR2 reads FQNNGV. Trimming removed 6 bases at V and 0 bases at J, with 11 bases between. The CDR3 coding sequence is TGTGCCAGCAGTCGACAGGCCCTGAACACTGAAGCTTTCTTT. Translating it yields CASSRQALNTEAFF.

The rearrangement uses TRBV7-3 and TRBJ2-1, with 7 bases fitting TRBD2. V trimming: 2 bases; J trimming: 2 bases; junction bases outside the gene matches: 6. The germline gives CDR1 SGHTA, CDR2 FQGTGA. The CDR3 spans 16 residues. CDR3 protein: CASSLLSGGTYNEQFF. The CDR3 DNA reads TGTGCCAGCAGCTTACTGTCGGGGGGTACCTACAATGAGCAGTTCTTC.

V is TRBV7-4 and J is TRBJ1-2, with D perhaps TRBD1 (5 bases). CDR3 length: 15 residues. V lost 1 base to trimming and J lost 1 base, with 10 bases between them. CDR1 is SGHVT, CDR2 SQSDAQ, per germline. In nucleotides, the CDR3 is TGTGCCAGCAGCTTAGAGAGCGGGGGTAACTATGGCTACACCTTC. Protein: CASSLESGGNYGYTF.

V gene TRBV28 combines with J gene TRBJ2-2; 7 nucleotides match TRBD2. Germline V gene lookup returns CDR1 MDHEN and CDR2 SYDVKM. The CDR3 runs 16 residues. The V and J ends lost 5 bases and 0 bases, in that order; junction bases with no gene match: 6. This chain's CDR3 is CASSRWSGANTGELFF. The CDR3 coding sequence is TGTGCCAGCAGTCGCTGGAGCGGGGCGAACACCGGGGAGCTGTTTTTT.

In DNA form, the CDR3 reads TGCAGTGCTAGTCCCGGACAGGGAGTCGGCTACACCTTC. Amino acid sequence: CSASPGQGVGYTF. The V call is TRBV20-1, the J call TRBJ1-2, with 8 bases matching TRBD1. This CDR3 spans 13 amino acids. Germline V gene lookup returns CDR1 DFQATT and CDR2 SNEGSKA (reference sequence). The V segment lost 3 bases and the J segment 8 bases; nucleotides outside the gene matches: 8.

CDR3 protein: CASSYSTETQYF. The CDR3 nucleotides read TGTGCCAGCAGTTACTCGACTGAGACCCAGTACTTC. The chain employs TRBV6-6 and TRBJ2-5; D is undetermined. Germline loops: CDR1 MNHNY, CDR2 SVGAGI (reference sequence). Trimming shortened V by 0 bases and J by 5 bases, and 4 bases separated the two germline ends. The CDR3 is 12 amino acids.

The chain links TRBV10-3 to TRBJ1-2, with a weak D call TRBD1 (6 bases). The CDR3 covers 14 residues. CDR1 and CDR2 from the germline V gene are ENHRY and SYGVKD. V shed 0 bases and J shed 2 bases, with 7 bases lying between them. The CDR3 DNA sequence: TGTGCCATCAGTGAGTCGGGGGCGAACTATGGCTACACCTTC. Its translation: CAISESGANYGYTF.